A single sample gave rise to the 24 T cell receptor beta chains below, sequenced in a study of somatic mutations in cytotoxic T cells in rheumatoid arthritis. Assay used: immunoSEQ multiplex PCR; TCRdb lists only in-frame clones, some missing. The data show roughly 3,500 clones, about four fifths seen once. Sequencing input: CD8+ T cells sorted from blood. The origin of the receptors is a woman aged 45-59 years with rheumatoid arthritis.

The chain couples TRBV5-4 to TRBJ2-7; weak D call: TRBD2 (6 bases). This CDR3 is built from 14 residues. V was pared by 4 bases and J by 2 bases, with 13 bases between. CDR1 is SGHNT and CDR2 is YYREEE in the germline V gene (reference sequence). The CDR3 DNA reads TGTGCCAGCAGCCCTAGCGAGAGCCCCTACGAGCAGTACTTC. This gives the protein CASSPSESPYEQYF.

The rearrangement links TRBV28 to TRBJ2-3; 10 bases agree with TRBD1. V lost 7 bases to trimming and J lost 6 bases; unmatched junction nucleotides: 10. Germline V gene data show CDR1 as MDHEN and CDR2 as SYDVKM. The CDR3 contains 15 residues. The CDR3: CASTPTGTGEDTQYF. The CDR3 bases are TGTGCCAGCACGCCGACCGGGACAGGGGAGGATACGCAGTATTTT.

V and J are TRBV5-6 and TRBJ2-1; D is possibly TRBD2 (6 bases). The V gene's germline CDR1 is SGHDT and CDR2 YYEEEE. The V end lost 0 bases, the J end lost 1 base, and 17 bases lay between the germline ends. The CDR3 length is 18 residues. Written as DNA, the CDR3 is TGTGCCAGCAGCTTGGAAGGTTTAGTCGGGAGATCCTACAATGAGCAGTTCTTC. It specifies CASSLEGLVGRSYNEQFF.

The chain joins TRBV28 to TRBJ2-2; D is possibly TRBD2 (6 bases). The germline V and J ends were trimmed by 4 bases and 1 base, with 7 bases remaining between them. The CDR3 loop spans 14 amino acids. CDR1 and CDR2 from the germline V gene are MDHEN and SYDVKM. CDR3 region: CASSSSENTGELFF. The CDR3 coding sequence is TGTGCCAGCAGTTCTAGCGAGAACACCGGGGAGCTGTTTTTT.

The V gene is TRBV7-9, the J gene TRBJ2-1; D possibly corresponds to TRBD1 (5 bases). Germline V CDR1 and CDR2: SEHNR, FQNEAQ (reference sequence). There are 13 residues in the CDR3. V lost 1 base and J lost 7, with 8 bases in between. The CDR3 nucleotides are TGTGCCAGCAGCTTAGGGACAACGAATGAGCAGTTCTTC. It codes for CASSLGTTNEQFF. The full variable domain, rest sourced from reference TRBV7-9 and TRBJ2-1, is DTGVSQNPRHKITKRGQNVTFRCDPISEHNRLYWYRQTLGQGPEFLTYFQNEAQLEKSRLLSDRFSAERPKGSFSTLEIQRTEQGDSAMYLCASSLGTTNEQFFGPGTRLTVL.

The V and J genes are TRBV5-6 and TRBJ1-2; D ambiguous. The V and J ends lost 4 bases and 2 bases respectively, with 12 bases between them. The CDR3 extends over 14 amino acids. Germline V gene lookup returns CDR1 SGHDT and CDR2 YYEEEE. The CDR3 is CASSAARGNYGYTF. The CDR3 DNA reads TGTGCCAGCAGCGCGGCGCGGGGAAACTATGGCTACACCTTC.

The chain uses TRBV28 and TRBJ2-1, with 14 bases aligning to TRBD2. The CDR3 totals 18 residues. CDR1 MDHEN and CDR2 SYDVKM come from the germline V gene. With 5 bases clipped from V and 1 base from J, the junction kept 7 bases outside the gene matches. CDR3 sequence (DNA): TGTGCCAGCAGTCCTGGGACTAGCGGGAGTAGGTCCTACAATGAGCAGTTCTTC. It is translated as CASSPGTSGSRSYNEQFF.

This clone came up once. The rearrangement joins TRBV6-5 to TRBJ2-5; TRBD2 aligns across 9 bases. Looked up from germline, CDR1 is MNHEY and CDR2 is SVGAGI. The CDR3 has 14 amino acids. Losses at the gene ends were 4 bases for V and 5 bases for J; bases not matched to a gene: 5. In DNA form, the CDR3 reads TGTGCCAGCAGTTTAGCGGGAGAGGGGGAGACCCAGTACTTC. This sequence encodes CASSLAGEGETQYF.

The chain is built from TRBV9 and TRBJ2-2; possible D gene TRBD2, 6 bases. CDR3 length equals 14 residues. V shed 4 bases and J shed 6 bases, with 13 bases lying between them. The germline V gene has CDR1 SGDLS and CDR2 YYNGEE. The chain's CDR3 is CASSLGGPSGELFF. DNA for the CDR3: TGTGCCAGCAGCCTTGGAGGGCCTTCCGGGGAGCTGTTTTTT.

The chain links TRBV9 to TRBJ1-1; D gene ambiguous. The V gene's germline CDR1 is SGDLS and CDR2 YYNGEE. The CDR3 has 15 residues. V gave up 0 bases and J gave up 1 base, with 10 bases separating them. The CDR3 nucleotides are TGTGCCAGCAGCGTAGCGGTAAACCCGAACACTGAAGCTTTCTTT. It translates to CASSVAVNPNTEAFF.

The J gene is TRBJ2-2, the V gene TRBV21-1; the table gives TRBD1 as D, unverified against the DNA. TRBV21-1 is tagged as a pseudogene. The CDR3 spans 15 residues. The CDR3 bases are TGTGCCAGCAGCACCCCGACAGGGAGTACCGGGGAGCTGTTTTTT. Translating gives CASSTPTGSTGELFF.

CDR3 bases: TGTGCCAGCTCACCAACTAGCGGGCTTTACAATGAGCAGTTCTTC. Its protein product is CASSPTSGLYNEQFF. V gene TRBV18 combines with J gene TRBJ2-1; 9 nucleotides agree with TRBD2. Germline V CDR1 and CDR2: KGHSH, LQKENI. V lost 2 bases to trimming and J lost 4 bases; unmatched junction nucleotides: 3. The CDR3 is made up of 15 amino acids.

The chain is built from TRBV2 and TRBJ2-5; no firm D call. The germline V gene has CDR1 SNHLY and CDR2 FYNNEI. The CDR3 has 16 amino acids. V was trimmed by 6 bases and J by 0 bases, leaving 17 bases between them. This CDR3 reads CASSPPLSLDQETQYF. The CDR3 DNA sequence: TGTGCCAGCAGCCCCCCCTTGAGCCTGGACCAAGAGACCCAGTACTTC.

The DNA for the CDR3 is TGTGCCAGCAGTTCCCGGACAGCTTACGAGCAGTACTTC. It translates to CASSSRTAYEQYF. This rearrangement joins TRBV27 to TRBJ2-7, with D perhaps matching TRBD1 (6 bases). Deletions cut 4 bases from V and 4 bases from J, with 11 bases between. CDR1 is MNHEY, CDR2 SMNVEV, per germline (reference sequence). CDR3 length: 13 residues.

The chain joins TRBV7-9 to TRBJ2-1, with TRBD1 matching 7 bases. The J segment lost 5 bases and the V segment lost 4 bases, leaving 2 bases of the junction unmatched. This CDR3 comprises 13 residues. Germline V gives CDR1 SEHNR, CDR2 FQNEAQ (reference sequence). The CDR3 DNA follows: TGTGCCAGCAGCTCGACAGGGAACAATGAGCAGTTCTTC. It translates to CASSSTGNNEQFF. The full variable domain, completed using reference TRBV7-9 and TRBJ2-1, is DTGVSQNPRHKITKRGQNVTFRCDPISEHNRLYWYRQTLGQGPEFLTYFQNEAQLEKSRLLSDRFSAERPKGSFSTLEIQRTEQGDSAMYLCASSSTGNNEQFFGPGTRLTVL.

This chain's CDR3 is CASREGYEQYF. Written as DNA, the CDR3 is TGTGCCAGTAGGGAGGGGTACGAGCAGTACTTC. The genes are TRBV19 and TRBJ2-5, with a tentative D call TRBD2 (6 bases). TRBJ2-7 matches the DNA end more closely, so the J call is doubtful. This CDR3 has 11 amino acids. Looked up from germline, CDR1 is LNHDA and CDR2 is SQIVND (reference sequence).

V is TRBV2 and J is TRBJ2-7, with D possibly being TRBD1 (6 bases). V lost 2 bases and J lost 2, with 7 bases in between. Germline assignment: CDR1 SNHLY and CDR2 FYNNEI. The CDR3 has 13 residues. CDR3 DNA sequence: TGTGCCAGCAGTGAACAGGGGCCCTACGAGCAGTACTTC. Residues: CASSEQGPYEQYF. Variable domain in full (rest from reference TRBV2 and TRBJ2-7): EPEVTQTPSHQVTQMGQEVILRCVPISNHLYFYWYRQILGQKVEFLVSFYNNEISEKSEIFDDQFSVERPDGSNFTLKIRSTKLEDSAMYFCASSEQGPYEQYFGPGTRLTVT.

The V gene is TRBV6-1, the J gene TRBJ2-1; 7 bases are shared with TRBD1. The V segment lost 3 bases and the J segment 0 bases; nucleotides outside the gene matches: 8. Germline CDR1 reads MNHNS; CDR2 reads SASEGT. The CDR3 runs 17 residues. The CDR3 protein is CASSELWTGSSYNEQFF. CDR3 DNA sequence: TGTGCCAGCAGTGAGCTTTGGACAGGAAGCTCCTACAATGAGCAGTTCTTC.

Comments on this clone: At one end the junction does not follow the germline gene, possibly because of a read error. CDR3 residues: CSVTLGGGGANVPTF. The CDR3 bases are TGCAGCGTCACCCTCGGGGGGGGTGGGGCCAACGTCCCGACTTTC. The chain links TRBV29-1 to TRBJ2-6, with 8 bases fitting TRBD2. This CDR3 has 15 amino acids. Germline V gene data show CDR1 as SQVTM and CDR2 as ANQGSEA.

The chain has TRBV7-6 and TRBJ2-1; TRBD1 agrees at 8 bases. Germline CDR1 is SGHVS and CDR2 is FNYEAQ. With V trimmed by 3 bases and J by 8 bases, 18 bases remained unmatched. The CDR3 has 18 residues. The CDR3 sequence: CASSLAAWQGARFYEQFF. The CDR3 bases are TGTGCCAGCAGCTTGGCTGCTTGGCAGGGGGCGAGGTTCTATGAGCAGTTCTTC.

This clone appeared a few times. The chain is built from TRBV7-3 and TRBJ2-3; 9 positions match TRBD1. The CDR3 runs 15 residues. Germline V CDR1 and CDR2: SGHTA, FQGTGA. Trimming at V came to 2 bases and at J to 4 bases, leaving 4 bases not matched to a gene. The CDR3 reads CASSLGTGFADTQYF. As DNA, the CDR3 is TGTGCCAGCAGCTTAGGGACAGGGTTTGCAGATACGCAGTATTTT.

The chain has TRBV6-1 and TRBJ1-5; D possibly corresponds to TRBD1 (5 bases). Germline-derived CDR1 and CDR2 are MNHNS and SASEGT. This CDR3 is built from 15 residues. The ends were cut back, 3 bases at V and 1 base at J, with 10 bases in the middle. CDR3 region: CASSERWGSNQPQHF. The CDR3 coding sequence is TGTGCCAGCAGTGAGCGATGGGGCAGCAATCAGCCCCAGCATTTT.

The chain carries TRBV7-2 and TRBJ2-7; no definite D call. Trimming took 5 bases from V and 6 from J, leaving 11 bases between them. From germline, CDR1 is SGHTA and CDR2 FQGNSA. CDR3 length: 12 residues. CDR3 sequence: CASSPQAPEQYF. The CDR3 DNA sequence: TGTGCCAGCAGCCCCCAGGCGCCCGAGCAGTACTTC.

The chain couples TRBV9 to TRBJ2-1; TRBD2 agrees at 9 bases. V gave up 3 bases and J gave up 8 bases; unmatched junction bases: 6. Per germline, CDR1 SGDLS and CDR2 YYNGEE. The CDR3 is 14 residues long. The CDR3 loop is CASSGGGGRDEQFF. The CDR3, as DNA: TGTGCCAGCAGCGGCGGGGGGGGTAGGGATGAGCAGTTCTTC.